The 28 T cell receptor beta chains listed next were all sequenced from one sample in a study of regulatory dendritic cells for organ transplantation. The assay was immunoSEQ multiplex PCR, and TCRdb's table has in-frame clones only and misses some. The sample contains under 30,000 clones, roughly 85% of which appear only once. The specimen was memory CD4+ T cells from blood. Specified subset: CD45RO+ memory T cells. Receptors originate from a human donor in good health.

The chain carries TRBV14 and TRBJ2-3; tentatively, D is TRBD1 or TRBD2 (6 bases each). The germline V gene has CDR1 SGHDN and CDR2 FVKESK. The ends were cut back, 10 bases at V and 0 bases at J, with 14 bases in the middle. This CDR3 comprises 14 residues. The CDR3 sequence: CATSRDTSTDTQYF. In nucleotides, the CDR3 is TGTGCCACCTCGCGGGACACCAGCACAGATACGCAGTATTTT.

The V call is TRBV4-2, the J call TRBJ2-2; 8 bases fit TRBD2. The CDR3 is made up of 16 amino acids. Germline CDR1 reads LGHNA; CDR2 reads YNFKEQ. V gave up 1 base and J gave up 7 bases; unmatched junction bases: 8. The CDR3 region has the DNA TGTGCCAGCAGCCAAGGACGGGGGGGCTTTAGCGGGGAGCTGTTTTTT. Translation: CASSQGRGGFSGELFF.

The chain employs TRBV27 and TRBJ2-7; D not certain. Trimming pared 6 bases from V and 3 bases from J, leaving 6 bases between. This CDR3 comprises 11 residues. Per germline, CDR1 MNHEY and CDR2 SMNVEV (reference sequence). Written as DNA, the CDR3 is TGTGCCAGCAGAGGGATCTACGAGCAGTACTTC. Translating it yields CASRGIYEQYF.

The rearrangement joins TRBV6-1 to TRBJ2-4; D possibly uses TRBD1 or TRBD2 (5 bases each). This CDR3 contains 14 residues. V was trimmed by 1 base and J by 8 bases, leaving 12 bases between them. CDR1 is MNHNS and CDR2 is SASEGT in the germline V gene. The CDR3 DNA reads as TGTGCCAGCAGTGAAGAATCGGGGCCCCACATTCAGTACTTC. As protein: CASSEESGPHIQYF.

The chain uses TRBV4-3 and TRBJ2-1; 7 bases map to TRBD2. V dropped 3 bases and J dropped 4; count of bases not matched to a gene: 9. Germline V lookup: CDR1 LGHNA, CDR2 YSLEER. This CDR3 is built from 16 residues. CDR3 region: CASSHGLSGIYNEQFF. CDR3 DNA sequence: TGCGCCAGCAGCCACGGGCTGAGCGGGATATACAATGAGCAGTTCTTC.

As DNA, the CDR3 is TGTGCCAGCAGCGCAGCCCAGATTCACGGCTACACCTTC. Translating gives CASSAAQIHGYTF. This rearrangement joins TRBV7-9 to TRBJ1-2, with D hard to call. The CDR3 loop spans 13 amino acids. Deletions cut 5 bases from V and 8 bases from J, with 15 bases between. The germline V gene has CDR1 SEHNR and CDR2 FQNEAQ (reference sequence).

Concerning this clone itself: Other nucleotide sequences from this sample produce the same CDR3. The V and J genes are TRBV7-9 and TRBJ1-4; no firm D call. Germline CDR1 is SEHNR and CDR2 is FQNEAQ (reference sequence). The CDR3 contains 14 residues. With 3 bases removed from V and 3 bases from J, the gap between germline ends came to 8 bases. CDR3 loop: CASSLAGSNEKLFF. As DNA, the CDR3 is TGTGCCAGCAGCTTGGCGGGGTCTAATGAAAAACTGTTTTTT.

The genes are TRBV25-1 and TRBJ2-5; D might be TRBD1 (6 bases). The CDR3 has 14 residues. From germline, CDR1 is MGHDK and CDR2 SYGVNS. V lost 4 bases to trimming and J lost 1 base, with 10 bases between them. The CDR3 is CASSVQGFQETQYF. DNA of the CDR3: TGTGCCAGCAGTGTACAGGGTTTCCAAGAGACCCAGTACTTC.

A single count supports this clone. The chain recombines TRBV30 with TRBJ1-6; no clear D. CDR3 length: 13 amino acids. Trimming cost V 2 bases and J 10 bases, with 12 bases left between them. Germline CDR1 is GTSNPN and CDR2 is SVGIG (reference sequence). The CDR3 DNA reads as TGTGCCTGGAGTTCCCAGGACCGGTCACCCCTCCACTTT. This codes for CAWSSQDRSPLHF.

The J gene is TRBJ2-7, the V gene TRBV14; D possibly corresponds to TRBD1 (6 bases). Germline values: CDR1 SGHDN, CDR2 FVKESK. This CDR3 has 16 residues. Trimming left V 3 bases short and J 1 base short, with 16 bases between. CDR3 protein: CASSHKTAQGSYEQYF. CDR3 coding DNA: TGTGCCAGCAGCCACAAAACGGCACAGGGTTCCTACGAGCAGTACTTC. The full variable domain, in which reference TRBV14 and TRBJ2-7 provide the parts outside the CDR3, is EAGVTQFPSHSVIEKGQTVTLRCDPISGHDNLYWYRRVMGKEIKFLLHFVKESKQDESGMPNNRFLAERTGGTYSTLKVQPAELEDSGVYFCASSHKTAQGSYEQYFGPGTRLTVT.

The V and J genes are TRBV11-2 and TRBJ2-3; 11 bases align to TRBD2. The CDR3 extends over 15 amino acids. V was clipped by 5 bases and J by 6 bases; unmatched bases: 7. Germline-derived CDR1 and CDR2 are SGHAT and FQNNGV. This CDR3 reads CASSEAASGRDTQYF. CDR3 in DNA: TGTGCCAGCAGCGAGGCGGCTAGCGGGAGGGATACGCAGTATTTT.

In regard to this clone: One end of the junction fails to match germline, which may point to a read error. This chain joins TRBV5-3 and TRBJ2-7; no clear D gene. TRBV5-3 is assigned to the ORF class and has an uncertain function. The CDR3 spans 12 residues. CDR3 nucleotides: TGTGCCAGCAGCTTGGATCAGGCCGAGCAGTACTTC. Translating it yields CASSLDQAEQYF.

V and J are TRBV4-3 and TRBJ2-1; 7 bases agree with TRBD2. The CDR3 is made up of 17 amino acids. Germline V gene sequence: CDR1 LGHNA, CDR2 YSLEER. Trimming removed 0 bases from V and 5 bases from J; junction bases left unmatched: 10. The CDR3 loop is CASSQDLGTTFHNEQFF. DNA for the CDR3: TGCGCCAGCAGCCAAGATCTTGGGACTACCTTCCACAATGAGCAGTTCTTC.

V is TRBV19 and J is TRBJ1-5; the match to TRBD1 covers 8 bases. Germline trimming cut 10 bases from V and 8 bases from J; bases unmatched to any gene: 7. The CDR3 spans 12 residues. Per germline, CDR1 LNHDA and CDR2 SQIVND (reference sequence). CDR3 amino acids: CATADRAEPQHF. The CDR3 coding sequence is TGTGCCACCGCGGACAGGGCAGAGCCCCAGCATTTT.

The chain has TRBV18 and TRBJ1-2; no firm D call. Trimming left V 6 bases short and J 3 bases short, with 11 bases between. The CDR3 has 13 residues. The germline V gene has CDR1 KGHSH and CDR2 LQKENI. CDR3 region: CASSPWADYGYTF. DNA of the CDR3: TGTGCCAGCTCGCCCTGGGCAGACTATGGCTACACCTTC.

This chain uses TRBV29-1 with TRBJ1-2, with 7 positions matching TRBD1. This CDR3 has 12 residues. J lost 2 bases, V lost 4 bases, and 1 base had no gene match. Germline V gene sequence: CDR1 SQVTM, CDR2 ANQGSEA. CDR3 amino acids: CSVGQGNYGYTF. The DNA of the CDR3 is TGCAGCGTTGGACAGGGCAACTATGGCTACACCTTC.

For this clone: Germline and junction disagree at one end, which may indicate a read error. Distinct nucleotide sequences in the sample also encode this CDR3. The genes are TRBV6-5 and TRBJ1-2; 7 nucleotides match TRBD1. The CDR3 sequence is 14 residues long. Germline-derived CDR1 and CDR2 are MNHEY and SVGAGI. CDR3 DNA: TGTGCCAGCAGACCCATCCAGGGGGGCAATGGCTACACTTTC. It translates to CASRPIQGGNGYTF.

The chain has TRBV28 and TRBJ2-3; the D gene is possibly TRBD1 (5 bases). Germline V gene sequence: CDR1 MDHEN, CDR2 SYDVKM. The germline V and J ends were trimmed by 5 bases and 5 bases, with 14 bases remaining between them. This CDR3 spans 14 amino acids. The CDR3 sequence is CASSRTLGQDTQYF. The CDR3 DNA is TGTGCCAGCAGTCGCACCCTGGGGCAAGATACGCAGTATTTT. The whole variable domain, remainder taken from reference TRBV28 and TRBJ2-3, is DVKVTQSSRYLVKRTGEKVFLECVQDMDHENMFWYRQDPGLGLRLIYFSYDVKMKEKGDIPEGYSVSREKKERFSLILESASTNQTSMYLCASSRTLGQDTQYFGPGTRLTVL.

The CDR3 region is CASSHPGQSYYEQYF. CDR3 DNA: TGTGCCAGCAGCCATCCGGGACAGTCCTACTACGAGCAGTACTTC. V gene TRBV5-4 combines with J gene TRBJ2-7; 7 nucleotides match TRBD1. CDR3 size: 15 residues. The germline CDR1 and CDR2 sequences are SGHNT and YYREEE (reference sequence). Trimming cost V 4 bases and J 3 bases; bases outside gene matches: 10. The complete variable domain, with remaining parts taken from reference TRBV5-4 and TRBJ2-7, reads ETGVTQSPTHLIKTRGQQVTLRCSSQSGHNTVSWYQQALGQGPQFIFQYYREEENGRGNFPPRFSGLQFPNYSSELNVNALELDDSALYLCASSHPGQSYYEQYFGPGTRLTVT.

In this sample, this clone turned up a few times. V usage is TRBV2 and J usage is TRBJ1-2; D remains ambiguous. V was pared by 2 bases and J by 4 bases, with 8 bases between. Germline CDR1 and CDR2: SNHLY and FYNNEI. This CDR3 comprises 13 residues. The CDR3 protein is CASSERQVYGYTF. CDR3 nucleotide sequence: TGTGCCAGCAGTGAAAGGCAGGTCTATGGCTACACCTTC.

This clone was seen once. One end of the junction does not line up with germline, which may come from a read error. The chain links TRBV6-1 to TRBJ1-2; possibly TRBD1 for D (5 bases). CDR3 size: 14 residues. CDR1 MNHNS and CDR2 SASEGT come from the germline V gene. The CDR3 nucleotides read TGTGCCAGCAGTGAAGGCGTTCGGGGCAGCCCCCTACCCTTC. Protein sequence: CASSEGVRGSPLPF.

The chain combines TRBV6-5 with TRBJ2-7, with 7 positions matching TRBD1. The CDR3 contains 13 residues. Germline trimming cut 8 bases from V and 3 bases from J; bases unmatched to any gene: 7. Germline values: CDR1 MNHEY, CDR2 SVGAGI. The CDR3 protein is CASARTGGYEQYF. CDR3 nucleotide sequence: TGTGCCAGCGCCAGGACAGGCGGCTACGAGCAGTACTTC.

The chain links TRBV7-9 to TRBJ2-5; TRBD2 agrees at 15 bases. This CDR3 has 19 amino acids. Germline V CDR1 and CDR2: SEHNR, FQNEAQ (reference sequence). V was pared by 3 bases and J by 3 bases, with 11 bases of the junction left unmatched. The CDR3, as DNA: TGTGCCAGCAGCTTCGAAAGGACTAGCGGGAGGGCCGTAAAAGAGACCCAGTACTTC. Residues: CASSFERTSGRAVKETQYF.

The chain uses TRBV9 and TRBJ2-5, with D possibly TRBD1 on 6 matching bases. Trimming took 0 bases from V and 1 from J, leaving 10 bases between them. This CDR3 has 15 residues. CDR1 is SGDLS, CDR2 YYNGEE, per germline. CDR3 nucleotides: TGTGCCAGCAGCGTAGCGGGCAGGGGCCAAGAGACCCAGTACTTC. Translated, it gives CASSVAGRGQETQYF.

The chain couples TRBV2 to TRBJ1-1; no definite D call. Germline V gene lookup returns CDR1 SNHLY and CDR2 FYNNEI. The CDR3 runs to 13 residues. V was clipped by 2 bases and J by 5 bases, with 9 bases between them. For the CDR3, the DNA is TGTGCCAGCAGTGAAAATTGGGGAACTGAAGCTTTCTTT. Protein sequence: CASSENWGTEAFF.

This sequence joins TRBV5-8 and TRBJ2-2, with D unresolved. The CDR3 consists of 14 residues. V lost 0 bases and J 1 base, leaving 4 bases between the germline ends. CDR1 and CDR2 from the germline V gene are SGHTS and YDEGEE. CDR3 sequence (DNA): TGTGCCAGCAGCTTGGCAAGGAACACCGGGGAGCTGTTTTTT. It encodes CASSLARNTGELFF.

The genes are TRBV7-2 and TRBJ1-3; D gene uncertain. Trimming pared 3 bases from V and 2 bases from J, leaving 5 bases between. The germline V gene encodes CDR1 SGHTA and CDR2 FQGNSA. CDR3 length: 13 residues. The CDR3 protein is CASSLVAGNTIYF. CDR3 DNA: TGTGCCAGCAGCTTGGTCGCTGGAAACACCATATATTTT.

Comment on this clone: Other DNA sequences within the sample encode an identical CDR3. The chain combines TRBV28 with TRBJ1-2, with D perhaps TRBD1 (6 bases). The V gene lost 7 bases and the J gene lost 4 bases, with 7 bases spanning the gap. This CDR3 has 11 residues. CDR1 is MDHEN and CDR2 is SYDVKM in the germline V gene. CDR3 DNA: TGTGCCAGCACCAGGGGCTATGGCTACACCTTC. Its protein is CASTRGYGYTF.